The 3 T cell receptor beta chains reported below all come from one sample, sequenced in a study of CD4+ T cells in melanoma. The repertoire was sequenced with immunoSEQ multiplex PCR; TCRdb's copy has only in-frame clones and lacks some. The repertoire holds about 50,000 clones, 80% to 90% seen once, with about 11% in the top ten. Sequencing was carried out using peripheral blood. All receptors come from a human donor with melanoma.

The genes are TRBV4-1 and TRBJ1-4; D is undetermined. With 5 bases removed from V and 10 bases from J, the gap between germline ends came to 20 bases. From germline, CDR1 is MGHRA and CDR2 YSYEKL. This CDR3 has 15 residues. In DNA, the CDR3 is TGCGCCAGCAGCAATAGGACTAACCTTAGGGTAAAACTGTTTTTT. This translates into CASSNRTNLRVKLFF.

The genes are TRBV6-5 and TRBJ2-7, with 7 bases identical to TRBD1. The length of the CDR3 is 16 residues. Germline V gene sequence: CDR1 MNHEY, CDR2 SVGAGI. V lost 4 bases, J lost 2 bases, and 11 bases stayed unmatched. Written as DNA, the CDR3 is TGTGCCAGCAGTTTGGGATTAGGGACAGTGGCCTACGAGCAGTACTTC. It is translated as CASSLGLGTVAYEQYF.

The chain joins TRBV2 to TRBJ2-6; the D is unclear. CDR3 length equals 17 residues. In germline, CDR1 is SNHLY, CDR2 FYNNEI. The V end lost 3 bases, the J end lost 0 bases, and 12 bases lay between the germline ends. Here the CDR3 reads CASSDGYARSGANVLTF. The CDR3 DNA is TGTGCCAGCAGTGATGGTTATGCTCGCTCTGGGGCCAACGTCCTGACTTTC.